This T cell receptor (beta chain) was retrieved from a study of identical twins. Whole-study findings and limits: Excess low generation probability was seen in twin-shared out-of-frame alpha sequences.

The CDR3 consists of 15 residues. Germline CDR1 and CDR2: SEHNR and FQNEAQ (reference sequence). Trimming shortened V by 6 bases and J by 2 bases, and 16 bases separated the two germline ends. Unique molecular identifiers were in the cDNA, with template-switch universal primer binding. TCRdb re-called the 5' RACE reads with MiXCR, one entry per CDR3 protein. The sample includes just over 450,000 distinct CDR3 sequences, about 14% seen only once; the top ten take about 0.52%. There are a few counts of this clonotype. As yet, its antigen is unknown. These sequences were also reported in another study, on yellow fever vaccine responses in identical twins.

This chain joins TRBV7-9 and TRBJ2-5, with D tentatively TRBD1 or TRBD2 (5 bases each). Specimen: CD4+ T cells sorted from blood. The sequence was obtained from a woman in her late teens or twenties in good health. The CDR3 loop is CASSKGISGQETQYF. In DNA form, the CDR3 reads TGTGCCAGCAGTAAGGGGATATCGGGGCAAGAGACCCAGTACTTC.